This T cell receptor beta chain was identified during a study of OX40 agonist ivuxolimab in advanced cancers. The wider study: It was ivuxolimab, an agonistic anti-OX40 (CD134) antibody, that patients were treated with. Study-wide results and caveats: CD4+ and CD8+ blood T cells expanded clonally by week 6 at 0.1 to 3.0 mg/kg.

Sequencing was performed with immunoSEQ multiplex PCR; in TCRdb, only in-frame clones are kept and a portion is missing. The sample contains 20,000 to 25,000 clones, 80% to 95% of which appear only once. Note on this clone: Its antigen is undetermined.

The TCR sequence derives from an adult with an advanced solid tumor such as melanoma, head and neck, liver or kidney cancer. Here the sequenced sample was CD4+ or CD8+ T cells sorted from blood, taken in a trial of the OX40 agonist ivuxolimab.

CDR3 sequence reads: CASSRGRGTEAFF. CDR3 nucleotide sequence: TGTGCCAGTAGCAGGGGGCGCGGGACTGAAGCTTTCTTT. This chain uses TRBV19 with TRBJ1-1; TRBD1 matches 8 bases. The CDR3 loop spans 13 amino acids. The V segment lost 6 bases and the J segment 5 bases; nucleotides outside the gene matches: 5. Germline CDR1 is LNHDA and CDR2 is SQIVND (reference sequence).